The clone carrying this TCR beta chain was observed a single time. What it binds is unknown. This sample stems from a study of blood T cells in healthy people across ages. Notes on the study in general: Roughly linear age-related decline in beta diversity appeared, significant by age around 42.

All donors came from Russia, were Caucasian and healthy, and spanned ages roughly 6 to 100. Each of the donors had roughly 10 milliliters of peripheral blood drawn into EDTA-treated Vacutainer tubes. Germline assignment: CDR1 SNHLY and CDR2 FYNNEI. There are 11 residues in the CDR3. V was cut by 10 bases and J by 8 bases, with 12 bases left in between. It was with a sample-barcoded 5' primer and a J-beta primer mix that a second PCR of roughly 7 to 12 cycles was run. TCRdb called the 5' RACE reads again in MiXCR, with one record for every CDR3 protein. Among roughly 410,000 distinct CDR3 sequences listed, 50% to 60% were seen once.

The sequencing input was blood. This chain links TRBV2 with TRBJ2-1, with D uncertain. This clonotype was obtained from a man between 60 and 70 years old in good health. The CDR3 DNA reads TGTGCCACCTGGACCGGCGATGAGCAGTTCTTC. Protein sequence: CATWTGDEQFF. The variable domain in full, with the rest retrieved from reference TRBV2 and TRBJ2-1, is EPEVTQTPSHQVTQMGQEVILRCVPISNHLYFYWYRQILGQKVEFLVSFYNNEISEKSEIFDDQFSVERPDGSNFTLKIRSTKLEDSAMYFCATWTGDEQFFGPGTRLTVL.